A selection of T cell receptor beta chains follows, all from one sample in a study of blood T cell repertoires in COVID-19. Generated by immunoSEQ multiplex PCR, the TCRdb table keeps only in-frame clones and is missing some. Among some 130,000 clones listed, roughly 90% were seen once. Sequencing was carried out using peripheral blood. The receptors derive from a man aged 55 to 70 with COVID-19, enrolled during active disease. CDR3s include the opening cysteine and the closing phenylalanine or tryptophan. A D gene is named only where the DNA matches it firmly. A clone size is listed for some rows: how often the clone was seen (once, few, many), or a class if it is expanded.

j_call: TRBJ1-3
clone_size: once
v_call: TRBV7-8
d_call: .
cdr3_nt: TGTGCCAGCAGCCAACGGCGGGAGTCCGGAAACACCATATATTTT
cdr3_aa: CASSQRRESGNTIYF

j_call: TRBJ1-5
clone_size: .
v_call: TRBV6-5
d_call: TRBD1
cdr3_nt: TGTGCCACCTCCGGGACAGGCCTTAGCAATCAGCCCCAGCATTTT
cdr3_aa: CATSGTGLSNQPQHF

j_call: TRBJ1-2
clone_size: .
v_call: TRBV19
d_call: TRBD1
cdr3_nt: TGTGCCAGTAGGACCGGGACAGGGAGCTATGGCTACACCTTC
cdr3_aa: CASRTGTGSYGYTF

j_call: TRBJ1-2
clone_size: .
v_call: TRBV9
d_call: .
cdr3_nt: TGTGCCAGCAGCGTAGCGACAGCCTATGGCTACACCTTC
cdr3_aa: CASSVATAYGYTF

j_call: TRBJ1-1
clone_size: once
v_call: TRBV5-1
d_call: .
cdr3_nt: TGCGCCAGCAGCCCGGGAGGAGCCCCTGAAGCTTTCTTT
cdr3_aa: CASSPGGAPEAFF

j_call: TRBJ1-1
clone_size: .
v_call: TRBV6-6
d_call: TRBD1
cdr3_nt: TGTGCCAGCAGCGACAGGGGAATAACTGAAGCTTTCTTT
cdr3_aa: CASSDRGITEAFF

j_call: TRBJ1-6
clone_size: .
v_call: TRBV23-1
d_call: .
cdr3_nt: TGCGCCAGCAGTCGAGCCCTTAAAGGATGTGGGGGAGGGGGGAATTCACCCCTCCACTTT
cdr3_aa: CASSRALKGCGGGGNSPLHF

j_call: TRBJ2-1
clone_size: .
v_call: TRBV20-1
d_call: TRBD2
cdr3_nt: TGCAGTGGAAGCGGGAGGAATGAGCAGTTCTTC
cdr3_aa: CSGSGRNEQFF

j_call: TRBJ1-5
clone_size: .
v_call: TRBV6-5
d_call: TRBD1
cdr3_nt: TGTGCCAGCAGTTATTCCGGGACAGGGGATCAGCCCCAGCATTTT
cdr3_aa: CASSYSGTGDQPQHF

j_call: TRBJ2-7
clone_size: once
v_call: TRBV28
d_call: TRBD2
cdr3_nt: TGTGCCAGCAGTTTGACTAGCGCCTACGAGCAGTACTTC
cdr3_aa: CASSLTSAYEQYF

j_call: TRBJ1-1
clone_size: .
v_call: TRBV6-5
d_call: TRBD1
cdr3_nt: TGTGCCGCCCGTTACGACAGGGACGCTGAAGCTTTCTTT
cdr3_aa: CAARYDRDAEAFF

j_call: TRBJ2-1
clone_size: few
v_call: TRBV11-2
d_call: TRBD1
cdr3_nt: TGTGCCAGCAGCCCGTGGGACAGGGGGTTCAATGAGCAGTTCTTC
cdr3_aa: CASSPWDRGFNEQFF

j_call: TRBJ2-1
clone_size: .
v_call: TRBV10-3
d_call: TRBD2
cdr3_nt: TGTGCCATCAGCCCCGGGACTAGTAACAATGAGCAGTTCTTC
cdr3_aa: CAISPGTSNNEQFF

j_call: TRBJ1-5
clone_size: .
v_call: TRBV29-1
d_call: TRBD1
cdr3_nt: TGCAGCGTGGCCTTGGGACAGGGTCTCAATCAGCCCCAGCATTTT
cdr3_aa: CSVALGQGLNQPQHF

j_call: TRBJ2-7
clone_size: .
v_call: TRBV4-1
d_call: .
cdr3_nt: TGCGCCAGCAGCCAAGATGTGCGGGGATCCTTTTACGAGCAGTACTTC
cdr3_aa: CASSQDVRGSFYEQYF

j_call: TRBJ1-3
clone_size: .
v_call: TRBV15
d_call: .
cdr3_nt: TGTGCCACCAGCAGAGAGTTAAGAACAGGCAACTCTGGAAACACCATATATTTT
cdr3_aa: CATSRELRTGNSGNTIYF

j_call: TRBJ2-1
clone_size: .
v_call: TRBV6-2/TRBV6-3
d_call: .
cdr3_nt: TGTGCCAGCAGTTTCCCCAGGGACAACTACAATGAGCAGTTCTTC
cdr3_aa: CASSFPRDNYNEQFF

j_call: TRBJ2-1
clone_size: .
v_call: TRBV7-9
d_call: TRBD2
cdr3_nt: TGTGCCAGCAGCTTAGTAGCGGGAGCCCCCTACAATGAGCAGTTCTTC
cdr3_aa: CASSLVAGAPYNEQFF

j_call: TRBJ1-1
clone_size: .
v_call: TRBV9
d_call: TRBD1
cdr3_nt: TGTGCCAGCAGCGTTTCTTACAGGGACAGGTTTACTGAAGCTTTCTTT
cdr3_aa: CASSVSYRDRFTEAFF

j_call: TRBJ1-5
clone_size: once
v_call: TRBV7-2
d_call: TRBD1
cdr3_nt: TGTGCCAGCAGCCCAGACAGGGGGGGTCAGCCCCAGCATTTT
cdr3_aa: CASSPDRGGQPQHF

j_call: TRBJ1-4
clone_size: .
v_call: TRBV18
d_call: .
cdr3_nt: TGTGCCAGCTCACCAAGGACAACTCAAACTAATGAAAAACTGTTTTTT
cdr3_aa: CASSPRTTQTNEKLFF

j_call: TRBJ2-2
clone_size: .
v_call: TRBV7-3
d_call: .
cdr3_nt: TGTGCCAGCAGCTTAAACGGGGGACTGGGGAACACCGGGGAGCTGTTTTTT
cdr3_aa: CASSLNGGLGNTGELFF

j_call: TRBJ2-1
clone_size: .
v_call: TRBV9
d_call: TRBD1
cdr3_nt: TGTGCCAGCAGCGCGCAGACAGGGTATGCGAATGAGCAGTTCTTC
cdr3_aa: CASSAQTGYANEQFF

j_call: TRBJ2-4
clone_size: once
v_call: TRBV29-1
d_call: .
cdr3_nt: TGCAGCGTTGGCCCCCGGGGAGGTGGAGACATTCAGTACTTC
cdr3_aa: CSVGPRGGGDIQYF

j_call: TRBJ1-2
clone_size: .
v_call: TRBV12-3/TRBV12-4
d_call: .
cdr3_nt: TGTGCCAGCAAACCAGGGGTAGCCTATGGCTACACCTTC
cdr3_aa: CASKPGVAYGYTF

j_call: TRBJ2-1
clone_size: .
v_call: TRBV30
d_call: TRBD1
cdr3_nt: TGTGCCTGGAACCGACCCACCGGGACAGGGGAGAGAAATGAGCAGTTCTTC
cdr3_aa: CAWNRPTGTGERNEQFF

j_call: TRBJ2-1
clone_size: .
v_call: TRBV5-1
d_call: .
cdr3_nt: TGCGCCAGCAGCTTTGACAGCGATACCTACAATGAGCAGTTCTTC
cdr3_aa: CASSFDSDTYNEQFF